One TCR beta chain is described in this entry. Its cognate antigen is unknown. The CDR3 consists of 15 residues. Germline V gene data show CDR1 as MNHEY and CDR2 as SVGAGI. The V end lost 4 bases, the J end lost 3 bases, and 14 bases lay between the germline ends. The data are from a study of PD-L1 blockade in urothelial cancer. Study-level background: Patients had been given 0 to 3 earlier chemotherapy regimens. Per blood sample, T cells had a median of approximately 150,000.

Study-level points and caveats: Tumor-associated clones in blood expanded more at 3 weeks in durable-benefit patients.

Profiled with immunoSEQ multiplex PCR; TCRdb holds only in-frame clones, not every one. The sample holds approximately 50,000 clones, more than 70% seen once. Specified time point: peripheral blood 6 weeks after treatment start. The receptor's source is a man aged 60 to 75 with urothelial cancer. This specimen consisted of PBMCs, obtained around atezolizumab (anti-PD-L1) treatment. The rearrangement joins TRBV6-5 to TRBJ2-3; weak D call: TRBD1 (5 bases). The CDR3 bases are TGTGCCAGCAGTTCCCCCCAAGGGGCTACAGATACGCAGTATTTT. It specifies CASSSPQGATDTQYF.